This T cell receptor (beta chain) derives from a study of blood T cell repertoires in COVID-19. Study as a whole: Both acute and convalescent COVID-19 samples were obtained from the United States, Italy and Spain.

Assay used: immunoSEQ multiplex PCR; TCRdb lists only in-frame clones, some missing. The sample consists of about 58,000 clones, 85% to 90% of them appearing once. After removal of 1 base from V and 7 bases from J, the junction contained 9 bases not matched to a gene. Per germline, CDR1 LGHDT and CDR2 YNNKEL (reference sequence). The CDR3 covers 16 residues. Sequenced material: peripheral blood. This TCR derives from a woman aged 45-60 years with active or convalescent COVID-19. The J gene is TRBJ2-2, the V gene TRBV3-1 (or the pseudogene TRBV3-2), with TRBD2 identical over 7 bases. In DNA, the CDR3 is TGTGCCAGCAGCCAAGTAATAGGACTAGGGAGCGGGGAGCTGTTTTTT. The encoded protein is CASSQVIGLGSGELFF.